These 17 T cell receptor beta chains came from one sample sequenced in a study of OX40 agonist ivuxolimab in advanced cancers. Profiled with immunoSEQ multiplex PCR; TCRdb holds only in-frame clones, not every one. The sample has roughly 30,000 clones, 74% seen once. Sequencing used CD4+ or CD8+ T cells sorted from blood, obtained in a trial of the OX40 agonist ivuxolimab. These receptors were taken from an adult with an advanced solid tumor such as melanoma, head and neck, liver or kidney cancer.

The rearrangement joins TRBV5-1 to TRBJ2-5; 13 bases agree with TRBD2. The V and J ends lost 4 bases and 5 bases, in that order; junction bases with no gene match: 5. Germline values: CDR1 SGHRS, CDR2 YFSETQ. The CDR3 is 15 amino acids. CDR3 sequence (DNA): TGCGCCAGCAGCAGACTAGCGGGGGGCGGGGAGACCCAGTACTTC. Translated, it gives CASSRLAGGGETQYF.

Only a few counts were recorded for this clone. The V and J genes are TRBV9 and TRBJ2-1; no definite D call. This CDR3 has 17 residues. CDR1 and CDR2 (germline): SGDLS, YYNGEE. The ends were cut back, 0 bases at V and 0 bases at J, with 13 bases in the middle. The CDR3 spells CASSVALAPSSYNEQFF. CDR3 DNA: TGTGCCAGCAGCGTAGCTCTGGCCCCCAGCTCCTACAATGAGCAGTTCTTC.

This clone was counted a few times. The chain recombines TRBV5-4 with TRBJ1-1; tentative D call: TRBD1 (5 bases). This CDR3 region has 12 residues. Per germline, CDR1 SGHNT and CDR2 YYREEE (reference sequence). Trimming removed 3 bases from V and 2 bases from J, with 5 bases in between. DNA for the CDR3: TGTGCCAGCAGCTGGGGCAACACTGAAGCTTTCTTT. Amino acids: CASSWGNTEAFF.

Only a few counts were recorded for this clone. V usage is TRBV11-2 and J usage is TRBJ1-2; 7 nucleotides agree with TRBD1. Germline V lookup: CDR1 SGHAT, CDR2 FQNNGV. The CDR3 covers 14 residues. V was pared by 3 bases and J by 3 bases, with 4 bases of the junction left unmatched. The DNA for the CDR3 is TGTGCCAGCAGCTTGGCAGGGGGGGACTATGGCTACACCTTC. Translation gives CASSLAGGDYGYTF.

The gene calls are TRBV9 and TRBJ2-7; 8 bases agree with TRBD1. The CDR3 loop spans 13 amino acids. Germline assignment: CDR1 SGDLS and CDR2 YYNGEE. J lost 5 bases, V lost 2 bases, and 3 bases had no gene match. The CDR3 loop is CASSVPGQDEQYV. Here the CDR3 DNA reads TGTGCCAGCAGCGTCCCGGGACAGGACGAGCAGTACGTC.

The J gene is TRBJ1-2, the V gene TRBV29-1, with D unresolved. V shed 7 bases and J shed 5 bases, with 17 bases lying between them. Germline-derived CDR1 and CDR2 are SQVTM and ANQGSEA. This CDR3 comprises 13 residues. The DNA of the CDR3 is TGCAGCGGTGGTCCTGTTGGAATTTATGGCTACACCTTC. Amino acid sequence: CSGGPVGIYGYTF.

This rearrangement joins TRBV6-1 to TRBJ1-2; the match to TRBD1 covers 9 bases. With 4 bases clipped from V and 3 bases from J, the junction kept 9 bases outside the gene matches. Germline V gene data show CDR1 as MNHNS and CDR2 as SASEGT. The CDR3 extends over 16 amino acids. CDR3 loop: CASSATTGGNDYGYTF. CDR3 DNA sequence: TGTGCCAGCAGTGCTACCACAGGGGGCAATGACTATGGCTACACCTTC.

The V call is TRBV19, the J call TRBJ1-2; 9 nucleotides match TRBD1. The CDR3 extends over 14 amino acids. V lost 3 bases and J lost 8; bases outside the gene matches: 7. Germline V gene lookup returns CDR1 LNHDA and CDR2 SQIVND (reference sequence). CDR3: CASSMLGQGSGYTF. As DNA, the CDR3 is TGTGCCAGTAGTATGCTGGGACAGGGCTCAGGCTACACCTTC.

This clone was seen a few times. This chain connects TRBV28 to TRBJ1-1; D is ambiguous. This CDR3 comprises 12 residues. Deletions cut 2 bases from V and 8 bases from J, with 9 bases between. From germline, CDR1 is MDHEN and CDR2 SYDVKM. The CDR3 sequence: CASSLTLREAFF. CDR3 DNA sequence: TGTGCCAGCAGTTTAACACTCAGGGAAGCTTTCTTT.

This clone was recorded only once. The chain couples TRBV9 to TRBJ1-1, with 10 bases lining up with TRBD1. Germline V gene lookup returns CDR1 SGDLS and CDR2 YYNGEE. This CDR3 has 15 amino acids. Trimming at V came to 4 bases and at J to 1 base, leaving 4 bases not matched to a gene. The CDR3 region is CASSLRTGGNTEAFF. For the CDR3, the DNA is TGTGCCAGCAGCTTACGGACAGGGGGGAACACTGAAGCTTTCTTT.

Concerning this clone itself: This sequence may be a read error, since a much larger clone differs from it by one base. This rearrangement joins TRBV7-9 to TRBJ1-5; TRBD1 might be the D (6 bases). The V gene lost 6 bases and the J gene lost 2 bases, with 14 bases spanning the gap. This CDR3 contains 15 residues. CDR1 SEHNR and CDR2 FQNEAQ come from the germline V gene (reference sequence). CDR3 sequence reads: CASSAGAGGNQPQHF. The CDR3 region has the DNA TGTGCCAGCAGTGCGGGGGCGGGGGGCAATCAGCCCCAGCATTTT.

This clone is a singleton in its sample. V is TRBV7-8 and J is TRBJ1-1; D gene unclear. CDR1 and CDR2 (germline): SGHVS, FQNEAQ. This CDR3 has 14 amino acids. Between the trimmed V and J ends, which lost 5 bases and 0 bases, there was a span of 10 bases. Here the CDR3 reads CASSGNKLNTEAFF. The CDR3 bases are TGTGCCAGCAGCGGAAACAAGTTGAACACTGAAGCTTTCTTT.

The CDR3: CAVNRGQGYHEQFF. The CDR3 region has the DNA TGTGCCGTCAACCGGGGACAGGGGTACCATGAGCAGTTCTTC. The chain carries TRBV5-8 and TRBJ2-1; TRBD1 matches 10 bases. The trim removed 10 bases at V and 8 bases at J, leaving 12 bases unmatched. The CDR3 runs to 14 residues. CDR1 is SGHTS and CDR2 is YDEGEE in the germline V gene.

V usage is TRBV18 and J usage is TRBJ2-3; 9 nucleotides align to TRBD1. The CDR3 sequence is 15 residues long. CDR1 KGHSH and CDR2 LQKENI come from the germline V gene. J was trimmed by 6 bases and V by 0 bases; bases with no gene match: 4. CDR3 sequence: CASSPPGQGYDTQYF. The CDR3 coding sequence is TGTGCCAGCTCACCACCGGGACAGGGTTACGATACGCAGTATTTT. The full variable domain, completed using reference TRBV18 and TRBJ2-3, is NAGVMQNPRHLVRRRGQEARLRCSPMKGHSHVYWYRQLPEEGLKFMVYLQKENIIDESGMPKERFSAEFPKEGPSILRIQQVVRGDSAAYFCASSPPGQGYDTQYFGPGTRLTVL.

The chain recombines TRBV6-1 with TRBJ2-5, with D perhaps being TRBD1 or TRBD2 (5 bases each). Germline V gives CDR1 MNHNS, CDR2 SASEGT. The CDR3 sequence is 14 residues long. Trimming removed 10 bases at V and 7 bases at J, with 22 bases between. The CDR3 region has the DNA TGTGCCACCCGGCCGGGGCAGGGTGAACGGACCCAGTACTTC. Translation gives CATRPGQGERTQYF.

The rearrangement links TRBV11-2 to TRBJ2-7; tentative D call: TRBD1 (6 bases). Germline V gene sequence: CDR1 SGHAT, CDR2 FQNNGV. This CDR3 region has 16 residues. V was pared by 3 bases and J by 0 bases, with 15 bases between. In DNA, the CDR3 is TGTGCCAGCAGCTTCAAAGGGGGATTTAGCTCCTACGAGCAGTACTTC. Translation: CASSFKGGFSSYEQYF.

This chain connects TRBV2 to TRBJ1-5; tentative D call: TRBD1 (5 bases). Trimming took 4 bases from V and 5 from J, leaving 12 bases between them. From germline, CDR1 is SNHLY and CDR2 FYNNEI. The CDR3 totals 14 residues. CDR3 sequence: CASSGTQGYQPQHF. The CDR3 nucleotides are TGTGCCAGCAGTGGGACCCAGGGATATCAGCCCCAGCATTTT.